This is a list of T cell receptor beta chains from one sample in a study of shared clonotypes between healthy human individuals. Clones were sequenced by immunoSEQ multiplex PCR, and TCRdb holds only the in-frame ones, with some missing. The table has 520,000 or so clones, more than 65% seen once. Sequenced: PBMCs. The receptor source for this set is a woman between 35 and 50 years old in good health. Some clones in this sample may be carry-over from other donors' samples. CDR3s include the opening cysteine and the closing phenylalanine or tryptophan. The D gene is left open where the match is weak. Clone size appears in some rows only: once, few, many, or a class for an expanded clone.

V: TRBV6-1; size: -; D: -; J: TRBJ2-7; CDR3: CASSGQQTYEQYF; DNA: TGTGCCAGCAGTGGCCAGCAAACCTACGAGCAGTACTTC
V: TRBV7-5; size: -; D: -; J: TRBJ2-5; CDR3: CARRMNRGQPQETQYF; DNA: TGTGCCAGAAGAATGAACCGGGGGCAGCCACAAGAGACCCAGTACTTC
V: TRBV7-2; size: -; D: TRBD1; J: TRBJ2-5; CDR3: CASSLGDRGREETQYF; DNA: TGTGCCAGCAGCTTAGGGGACAGGGGGCGAGAGGAGACCCAGTACTTC
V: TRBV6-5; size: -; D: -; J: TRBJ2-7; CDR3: CASSANTYEQYF; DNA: TGTGCCAGCAGCGCGAACACCTACGAGCAGTACTTC
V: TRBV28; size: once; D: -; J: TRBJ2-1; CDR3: CASSLISGTYNEQFF; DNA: TGTGCCAGCAGTTTGATTAGCGGAACCTACAATGAGCAGTTCTTC
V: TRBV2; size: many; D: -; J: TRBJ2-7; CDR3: CASSSPVPYEQYF; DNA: TGTGCCAGCAGTTCACCCGTCCCCTACGAGCAGTACTTC
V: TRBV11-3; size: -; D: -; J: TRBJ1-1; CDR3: CASSPRTGEAFF; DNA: TGTGCCAGCAGCCCCCGGACGGGAGAAGCTTTCTTT
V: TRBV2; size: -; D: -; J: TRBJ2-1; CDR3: CASSEAQRPYNEQFF; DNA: TGTGCCAGCAGTGAAGCGCAGAGACCGTACAATGAGCAGTTCTTC
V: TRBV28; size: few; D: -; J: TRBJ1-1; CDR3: CASSFAGTDTEAFF; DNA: TGTGCCAGCAGTTTCGCGGGGACGGACACTGAAGCTTTCTTT
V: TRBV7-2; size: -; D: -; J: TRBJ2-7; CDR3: CASTEGGIEQYF; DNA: TGTGCCAGCACCGAAGGTGGGATCGAGCAGTACTTC
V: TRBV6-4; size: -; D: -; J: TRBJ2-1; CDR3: CASSDGGYNEQFF; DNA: TGTGCCAGCAGTGACGGGGGCTACAATGAGCAGTTCTTC
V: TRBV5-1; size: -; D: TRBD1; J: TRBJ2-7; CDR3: CASSEGQGDAYEQYF; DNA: TGCGCCAGCAGCGAGGGACAGGGGGATGCCTACGAGCAGTACTTC
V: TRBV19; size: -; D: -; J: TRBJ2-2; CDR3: CASKLTRDWPGELFF; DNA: TGTGCCAGTAAACTAACCCGGGACTGGCCCGGGGAGCTGTTTTTT
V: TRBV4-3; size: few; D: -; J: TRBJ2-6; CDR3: CASSERAISGANVLTF; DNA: TGCGCCAGCAGCGAAAGGGCTATCTCTGGGGCCAACGTCCTGACTTTC
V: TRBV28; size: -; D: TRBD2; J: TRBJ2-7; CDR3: CASSSGLRVYEQYF; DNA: TGTGCCAGCAGTTCGGGACTAAGGGTCTACGAGCAGTACTTC
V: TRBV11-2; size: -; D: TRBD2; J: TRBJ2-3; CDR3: CASSFAGRAKGTDTQYF; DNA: TGTGCCAGCAGCTTCGCGGGGAGGGCTAAGGGCACAGATACGCAGTATTTT
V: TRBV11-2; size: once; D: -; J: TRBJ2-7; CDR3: CASSPAHSYYEQYF; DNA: TGTGCCAGCAGCCCAGCCCACAGTTACTACGAGCAGTACTTC
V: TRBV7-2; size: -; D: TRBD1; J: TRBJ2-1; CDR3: CASTKTGTAYNEQFF; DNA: TGTGCCAGCACCAAAACCGGGACAGCCTACAATGAGCAGTTCTTC
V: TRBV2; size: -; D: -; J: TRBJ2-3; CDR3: CASSPDRVVNTDTQYF; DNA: TGTGCCAGCAGTCCGGACCGGGTAGTTAACACAGATACGCAGTATTTT
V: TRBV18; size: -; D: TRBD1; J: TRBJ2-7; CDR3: CASSQTGGGYEQYF; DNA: TGTGCCAGCTCCCAGACAGGGGGCGGTTACGAGCAGTACTTC
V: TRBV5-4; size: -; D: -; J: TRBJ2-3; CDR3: CASSLDGYLSTDTQYF; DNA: TGTGCCAGCAGCTTGGATGGCTACCTTAGCACAGATACGCAGTATTTT
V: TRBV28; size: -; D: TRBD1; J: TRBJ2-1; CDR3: CASSMTGWAAYNEQFF; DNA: TGTGCCAGCAGCATGACAGGGTGGGCCGCTTACAATGAGCAGTTCTTC